A single sample is the source of the 11 T cell receptor beta chains below, sequenced in a study of identical twins. TCRdb reprocessed the 5' RACE reads via MiXCR and lists one record per CDR3 protein. The data show 450,000 or so distinct CDR3 sequences, 24% seen once. These data also featured in a second study, about T cells expressing NK-cell markers.

The sample comprised CD4+ T cells sorted from blood. Receptor source: a young woman in good health.

The chain joins TRBV5-1 to TRBJ2-7; the match to TRBD2 covers 8 bases. This CDR3 contains 16 residues. Looked up from germline, CDR1 is SGHRS and CDR2 is YFSETQ. Trimming took 0 bases from V and 5 from J; bases not matched to a gene: 10. The CDR3 loop is CASSLVTSGHLHEQYF. The CDR3 region has the DNA TGCGCCAGCAGCTTGGTTACTAGCGGACATCTCCACGAGCAGTACTTC.

The chain is built from TRBV6-5 and TRBJ2-7; maybe TRBD1 (5 bases). Per the germline V gene, CDR1 is MNHEY and CDR2 is SVGAGI. This CDR3 spans 13 amino acids. Trimming left V 0 bases short and J 2 bases short, with 5 bases between. CDR3 nucleotides: TGTGCCAGCAGTTACTCGGGGCCCTACGAGCAGTACTTC. Translation: CASSYSGPYEQYF.

This clonotype was seen more than once but under ten times. The chain carries TRBV11-2 and TRBJ1-2; D gene unclear. This CDR3 is built from 14 residues. The germline V and J ends were trimmed by 5 bases and 10 bases, with 20 bases remaining between them. The V gene's germline CDR1 is SGHAT and CDR2 FQNNGV. This CDR3 is CASSRLNTALDYTF. For the CDR3, the DNA is TGTGCCAGCAGCCGACTTAACACCGCGCTCGACTACACCTTC.

This clonotype was detected ten times or more. The rearrangement uses TRBV4-3 and TRBJ2-3; no definite D call. The CDR3 is made up of 11 amino acids. Germline V gives CDR1 LGHNA, CDR2 YSLEER. The ends were cut back, 1 base at V and 4 bases at J, with 0 bases in the middle. This CDR3 reads CASSQADTQYF. The CDR3 nucleotides read TGCGCCAGCAGCCAAGCAGATACGCAGTATTTT.

CDR3 in DNA: TGTGCCAGCAGTCAACAGGGTCCTGGGGAGCAGTACTTC. Translation gives CASSQQGPGEQYF. V is TRBV5-4 and J is TRBJ2-7; possible D gene TRBD1, 6 bases. This CDR3 comprises 13 residues. The ends were cut back, 5 bases at V and 7 bases at J, with 16 bases in the middle. Germline V CDR1 and CDR2: SGHNT, YYREEE (reference sequence).

The J gene is TRBJ2-7, the V gene TRBV2; possible D gene TRBD1, 5 bases. CDR1 and CDR2 (germline): SNHLY, FYNNEI. The CDR3 has 15 amino acids. V was clipped by 7 bases and J by 3 bases, with 19 bases between them. The CDR3 loop is CASTPVVGQIYEQYF. CDR3 coding DNA: TGTGCCAGCACCCCGGTCGTGGGGCAGATCTACGAGCAGTACTTC. Full variable domain (missing parts from reference TRBV2 and TRBJ2-7): EPEVTQTPSHQVTQMGQEVILRCVPISNHLYFYWYRQILGQKVEFLVSFYNNEISEKSEIFDDQFSVERPDGSNFTLKIRSTKLEDSAMYFCASTPVVGQIYEQYFGPGTRLTVT.

This chain connects TRBV14 to TRBJ1-6, with a weak D call TRBD1 (5 bases). This CDR3 spans 13 amino acids. Germline CDR1 SGHDN, CDR2 FVKESK. V gave up 7 bases and J gave up 9 bases, with 13 bases separating them. The CDR3 DNA reads as TGTGCCAGCAACCCCGGAGGGACTTCACCCCTCCACTTT. Translating it yields CASNPGGTSPLHF.

This clonotype was seen only a few times. This rearrangement joins TRBV29-1 to TRBJ2-2, with D tentatively TRBD2 (5 bases). The ends were cut back, 6 bases at V and 0 bases at J, with 8 bases in the middle. Germline V lookup: CDR1 SQVTM, CDR2 ANQGSEA. CDR3 length: 13 residues. CDR3 coding DNA: TGCAGCGTAGCGGCGGCGAACACCGGGGAGCTGTTTTTT. Amino acid sequence: CSVAAANTGELFF.

The chain carries TRBV5-1 and TRBJ1-5, with D possibly matching TRBD1 (5 bases). V lost 0 bases and J 0 bases, leaving 7 bases between the germline ends. The germline V gene encodes CDR1 SGHRS and CDR2 YFSETQ. There are 15 residues in the CDR3. The CDR3 region has the DNA TGCGCCAGCAGCTTGGGAGGGGATAGCAATCAGCCCCAGCATTTT. It translates to CASSLGGDSNQPQHF. Full variable domain (outside the CDR3, taken from reference TRBV5-1 and TRBJ1-5): KAGVTQTPRYLIKTRGQQVTLSCSPISGHRSVSWYQQTPGQGLQFLFEYFSETQRNKGNFPGRFSGRQFSNSRSEMNVSTLELGDSALYLCASSLGGDSNQPQHFGDGTRLSIL.

CDR3 sequence reads: CASSLVGVDNEQFF. CDR3 coding DNA: TGTGCCAGCAGCTTGGTGGGAGTAGACAATGAGCAGTTCTTC. The chain links TRBV5-5 to TRBJ2-1, with a possible D match to TRBD2 (5 bases). This CDR3 has 14 residues. Per germline, CDR1 SGHKS and CDR2 YYEKEE (reference sequence). V was shortened by 0 bases and J by 5 bases, with 9 bases between the two germline ends.

The chain links TRBV29-1 to TRBJ1-5, with a weak D call TRBD1 (6 bases). Germline V lookup: CDR1 SQVTM, CDR2 ANQGSEA. This CDR3 region has 14 residues. The V end lost 7 bases, the J end lost 6 bases, and 19 bases lay between the germline ends. CDR3 sequence (DNA): TGCAGCGGCCTGACAGGCCTATTTTGTCAGCCCCAGCATTTT. Translating gives CSGLTGLFCQPQHF.